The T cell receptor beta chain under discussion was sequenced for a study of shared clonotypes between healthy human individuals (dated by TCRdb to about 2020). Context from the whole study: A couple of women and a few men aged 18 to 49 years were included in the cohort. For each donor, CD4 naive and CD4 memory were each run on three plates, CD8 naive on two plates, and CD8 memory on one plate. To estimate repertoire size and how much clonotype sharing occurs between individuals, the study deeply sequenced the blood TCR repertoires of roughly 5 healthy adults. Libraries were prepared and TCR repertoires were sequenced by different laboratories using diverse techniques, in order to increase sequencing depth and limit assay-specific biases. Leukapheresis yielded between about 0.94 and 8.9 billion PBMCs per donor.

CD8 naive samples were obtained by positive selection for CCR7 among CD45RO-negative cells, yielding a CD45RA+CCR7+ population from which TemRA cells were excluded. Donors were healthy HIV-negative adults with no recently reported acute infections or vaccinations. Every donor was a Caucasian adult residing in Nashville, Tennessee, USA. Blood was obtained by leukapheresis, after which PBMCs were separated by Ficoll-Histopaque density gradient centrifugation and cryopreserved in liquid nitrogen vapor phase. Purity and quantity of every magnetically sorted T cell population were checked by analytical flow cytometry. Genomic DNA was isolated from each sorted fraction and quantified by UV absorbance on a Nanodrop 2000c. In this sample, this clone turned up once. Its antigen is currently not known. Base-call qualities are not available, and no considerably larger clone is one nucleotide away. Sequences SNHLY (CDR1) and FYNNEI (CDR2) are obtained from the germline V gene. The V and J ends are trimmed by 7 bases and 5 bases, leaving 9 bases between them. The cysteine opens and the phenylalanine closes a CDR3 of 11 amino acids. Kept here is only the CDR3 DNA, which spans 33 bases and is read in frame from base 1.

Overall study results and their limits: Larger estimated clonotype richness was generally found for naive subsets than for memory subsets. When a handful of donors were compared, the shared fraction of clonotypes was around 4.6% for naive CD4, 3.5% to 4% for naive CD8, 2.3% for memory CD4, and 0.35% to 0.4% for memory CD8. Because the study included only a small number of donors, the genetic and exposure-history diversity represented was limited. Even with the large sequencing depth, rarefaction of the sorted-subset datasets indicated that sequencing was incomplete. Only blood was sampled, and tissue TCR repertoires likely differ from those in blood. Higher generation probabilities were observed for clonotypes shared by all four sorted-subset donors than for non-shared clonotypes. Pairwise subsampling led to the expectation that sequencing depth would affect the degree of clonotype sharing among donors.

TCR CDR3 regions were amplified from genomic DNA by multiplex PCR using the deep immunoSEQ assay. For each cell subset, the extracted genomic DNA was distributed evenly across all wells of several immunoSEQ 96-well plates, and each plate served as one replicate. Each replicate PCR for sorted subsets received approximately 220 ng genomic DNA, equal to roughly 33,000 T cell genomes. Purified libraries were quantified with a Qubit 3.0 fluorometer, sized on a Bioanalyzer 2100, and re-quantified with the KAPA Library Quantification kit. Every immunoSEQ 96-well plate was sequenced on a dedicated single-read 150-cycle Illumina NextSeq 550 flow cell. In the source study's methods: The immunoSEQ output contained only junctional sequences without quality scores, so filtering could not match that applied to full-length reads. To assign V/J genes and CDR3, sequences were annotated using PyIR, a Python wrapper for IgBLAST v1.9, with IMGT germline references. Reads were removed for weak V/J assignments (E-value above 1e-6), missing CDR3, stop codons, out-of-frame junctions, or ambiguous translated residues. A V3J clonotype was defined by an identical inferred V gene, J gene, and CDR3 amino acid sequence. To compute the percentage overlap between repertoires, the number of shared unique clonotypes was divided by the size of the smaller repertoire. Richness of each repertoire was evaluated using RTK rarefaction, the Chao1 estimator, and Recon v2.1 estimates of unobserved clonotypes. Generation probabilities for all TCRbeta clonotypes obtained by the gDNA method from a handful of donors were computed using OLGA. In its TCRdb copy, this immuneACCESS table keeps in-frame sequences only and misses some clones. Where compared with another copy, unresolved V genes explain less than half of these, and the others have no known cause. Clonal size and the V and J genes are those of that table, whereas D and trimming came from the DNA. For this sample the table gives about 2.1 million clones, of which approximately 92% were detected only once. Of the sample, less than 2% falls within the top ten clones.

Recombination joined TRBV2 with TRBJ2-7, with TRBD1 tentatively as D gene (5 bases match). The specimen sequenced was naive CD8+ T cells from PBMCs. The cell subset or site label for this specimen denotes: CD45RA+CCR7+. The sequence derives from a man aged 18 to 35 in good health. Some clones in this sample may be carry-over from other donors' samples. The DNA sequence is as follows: TGTGCCAGCACAGGGATGGACGAGCAGTACTTC. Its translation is CASTGMDEQYF.